The present T cell receptor (beta chain) was sequenced within a study of regulatory T cells in long-lasting Graves disease. Sequencing libraries for TCR beta were prepared with iRepertoire HTBI primers and Arm-PCR of CDR3 regions. MiXCR, run by TCRdb on the multiplex PCR reads, gives a single entry per CDR3 protein. The table includes hundreds of thousands of distinct CDR3 sequences, over 15% detected once. This clonotype was counted ten times or more. CDR1 is SGHDT, CDR2 YYEEEE, per germline. Between the trimmed V and J ends, which lost 1 base and 3 bases, there was a span of 14 bases. The CDR3 totals 16 residues. Time point described: newly diagnosed GD, antithyroid drugs for less than 3 months. PBMC-derived RNA was used for the TCR library.

The source is a female donor with Graves disease. The J gene is TRBJ1-5, the V gene TRBV5-6; D is undetermined. The sequences come from peripheral blood mononuclear cells (PBMCs), collected at new diagnosis, from a patient treated with antithyroid drugs. The chain's CDR3 is CASSLSSEGYNQPQHF. The CDR3 region has the DNA TGTGCCAGCAGCTTGTCGTCGGAGGGCTACAATCAGCCCCAGCATTTT.